The source of this T cell receptor (beta chain) is a study of neoadjuvant nivolumab and ipilimumab in lung cancer. Study outcomes and limitations: TCR receptors were sequenced in few samples. Higher pretherapy blood TCR richness went with higher resected-tumor richness. Resected tumors had greater TCR richness and clonality than uninvolved lung.

In regard to this clone: Its antigen is undetermined.

Here immunoSEQ multiplex PCR was the method, and the copy in TCRdb shows in-frame clones only, minus some. The table records roughly 18,000 clones, 87% of them present only once. Germline-derived CDR1 and CDR2 are SGHDN and FVKESK. Trimming cost V 5 bases and J 6 bases, with 17 bases left between them. CDR3 length equals 14 residues. The V gene is TRBV14, the J gene TRBJ2-7; possibly TRBD1 for D (6 bases). Sequencing was performed on peripheral blood, taken before neoadjuvant nivolumab, alone or with ipilimumab. This sequence was found in an adult with non-small cell lung cancer. CDR3 DNA sequence: TGTGCCAGCAGCACCCTGAACAGGGTGGTCGAGCAGTACTTC. Translation gives CASSTLNRVVEQYF.